What follows are 10 T cell receptor beta chains derived from one specimen sequenced in a study of long-term antiretroviral therapy in people with HIV. Researchers ran immunoSEQ v3.0 at survey level. Libraries were prepared by immunoSEQ multiplex PCR; TCRdb keeps only in-frame clonotypes and omits some of them. The top ten clones hold 7% to 7.5% of a sample with more than 11,000 clones, 65% to 90% of them seen once. Sequences were derived from unsorted PBMCs, sampled 0.4 years after starting antiretroviral therapy. The receptors shown here come from a man younger than 45 with HIV.

This chain links TRBV6-1 with TRBJ1-2, with D possibly matching TRBD1 (6 bases). Germline V gene sequence: CDR1 MNHNS, CDR2 SASEGT. This CDR3 region has 20 residues. V lost 0 bases to trimming and J lost 0 bases, with 23 bases between them. CDR3 nucleotide sequence: TGTGCCAGCAGTGAAGCGCTTCGGGGCAGGGGCCTGGGAGCTAACTATGGCTACACCTTC. This encodes CASSEALRGRGLGANYGYTF.

The V and J genes are TRBV4-2 and TRBJ2-3; 13 bases line up with TRBD2. The CDR3 loop spans 19 amino acids. V dropped 0 bases and J dropped 2; count of bases not matched to a gene: 8. Germline assignment: CDR1 LGHNA and CDR2 YNFKEQ. The CDR3 DNA follows: TGTGCCAGCAGCCAAGAACTAGCGGGAGGGCCCTTAAACACAGATACGCAGTATTTT. It encodes CASSQELAGGPLNTDTQYF.

The chain uses TRBV18 and TRBJ1-1, with D hard to call. With 4 bases removed from V and 1 base from J, the gap between germline ends came to 10 bases. Germline values: CDR1 KGHSH, CDR2 LQKENI. The CDR3 extends over 14 amino acids. CDR3 region: CASSRPGQNTEAFF. CDR3 nucleotide sequence: TGTGCCAGCTCACGCCCGGGCCAGAACACTGAAGCTTTCTTT.

The rearrangement links TRBV28 to TRBJ2-2, with unresolved D. Per the germline V gene, CDR1 is MDHEN and CDR2 is SYDVKM. The V and J ends lost 2 bases and 7 bases respectively, with 11 bases between them. The CDR3 is 14 amino acids. CDR3 residues: CASSLTERGGELFF. The CDR3 coding sequence is TGTGCCAGCAGTTTAACTGAACGAGGCGGGGAGCTGTTTTTT.

The chain uses TRBV11-2 and TRBJ2-3; 9 bases line up with TRBD1. With V trimmed by 7 bases and J by 5 bases, 13 bases remained unmatched. The V gene's germline CDR1 is SGHAT and CDR2 FQNNGV. The CDR3 length is 16 residues. The CDR3 region has the DNA TGTGCCAGCACTATCCCCCGGGGACAGGGAATAGATACGCAGTATTTT. This sequence encodes CASTIPRGQGIDTQYF. Full variable domain (missing parts from reference TRBV11-2 and TRBJ2-3): EAGVAQSPRYKIIEKRQSVAFWCNPISGHATLYWYQQILGQGPKLLIQFQNNGVVDDSQLPKDRFSAERLKGVDSTLKIQPAKLEDSAVYLCASTIPRGQGIDTQYFGPGTRLTVL.

J is TRBJ1-2 and V is TRBV20-1; the D gene is possibly TRBD1 (6 bases). V was clipped by 4 bases and J by 11 bases, with 14 bases between them. This CDR3 is built from 11 residues. The germline V gene has CDR1 DFQATT and CDR2 SNEGSKA (reference sequence). The CDR3 is CSATTQGSYTF. CDR3 bases: TGCAGTGCTACGACACAGGGTAGTTACACCTTC.

This chain uses TRBV5-6 with TRBJ2-7, with D tentatively TRBD1 or TRBD2 (5 bases each). The CDR3 has 17 residues. Trimming shortened V by 0 bases and J by 2 bases, and 18 bases separated the two germline ends. Germline lookup yields CDR1 SGHDT and CDR2 YYEEEE. The CDR3 nucleotides read TGTGCCAGCAGCTTGGAGGGTCCCGGGACGCCACCCTACGAGCAGTACTTC. Translation: CASSLEGPGTPPYEQYF.

This chain connects TRBV6-5 to TRBJ2-6; D remains ambiguous. Per the germline V gene, CDR1 is MNHEY and CDR2 is SVGAGI. The CDR3 runs 15 residues. The V and J ends lost 6 bases and 0 bases respectively, with 9 bases between them. CDR3 DNA sequence: TGTGCCAGCAGCCTTACTACCTCTGGGGCCAACGTCCTGACTTTC. Its translation is CASSLTTSGANVLTF.

V is TRBV5-4 and J is TRBJ2-7; TRBD2 aligns across 12 bases. CDR3 length equals 15 residues. Germline V gene sequence: CDR1 SGHNT, CDR2 YYREEE (reference sequence). The V segment lost 2 bases and the J segment 7 bases; nucleotides outside the gene matches: 7. CDR3 nucleotide sequence: TGTGCCAGCAGCTTCTTGACTAGCGGGAGAGGGGAGCAGTACTTC. Amino acids: CASSFLTSGRGEQYF.

This chain connects TRBV5-5 to TRBJ1-5; 8 nucleotides agree with TRBD1. After removal of 3 bases from V and 9 bases from J, the junction contained 8 bases not matched to a gene. In germline, CDR1 is SGHKS, CDR2 YYEKEE (reference sequence). The length of the CDR3 is 14 residues. CDR3 amino acids: CASSSTGAPGPQHF. The CDR3 nucleotides read TGTGCCAGCAGCTCGACAGGGGCCCCTGGGCCCCAGCATTTT.